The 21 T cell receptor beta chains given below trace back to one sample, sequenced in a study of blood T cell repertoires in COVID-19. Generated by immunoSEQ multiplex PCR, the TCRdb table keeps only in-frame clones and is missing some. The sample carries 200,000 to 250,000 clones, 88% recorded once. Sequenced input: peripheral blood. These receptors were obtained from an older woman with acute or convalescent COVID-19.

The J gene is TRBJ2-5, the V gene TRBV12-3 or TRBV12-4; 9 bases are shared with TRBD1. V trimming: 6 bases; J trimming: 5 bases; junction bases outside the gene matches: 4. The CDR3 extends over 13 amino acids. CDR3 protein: CASRGQGWETQYF. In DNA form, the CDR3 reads TGTGCCAGCAGGGGACAGGGTTGGGAGACCCAGTACTTC.

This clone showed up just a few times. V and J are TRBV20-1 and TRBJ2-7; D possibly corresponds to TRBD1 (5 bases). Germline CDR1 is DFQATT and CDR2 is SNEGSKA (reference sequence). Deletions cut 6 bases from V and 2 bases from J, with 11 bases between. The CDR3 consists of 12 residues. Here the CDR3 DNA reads TGCAGTGCCAGTCCAGGGACCTACGAGCAGTACTTC. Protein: CSASPGTYEQYF.

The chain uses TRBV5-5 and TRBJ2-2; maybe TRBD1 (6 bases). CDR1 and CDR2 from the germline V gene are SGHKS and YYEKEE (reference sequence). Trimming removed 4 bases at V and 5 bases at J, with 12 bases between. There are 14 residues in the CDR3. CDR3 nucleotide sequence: TGTGCCAGCAGCGCTTTAGGGGGAACCGGGGAGCTGTTTTTT. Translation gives CASSALGGTGELFF.

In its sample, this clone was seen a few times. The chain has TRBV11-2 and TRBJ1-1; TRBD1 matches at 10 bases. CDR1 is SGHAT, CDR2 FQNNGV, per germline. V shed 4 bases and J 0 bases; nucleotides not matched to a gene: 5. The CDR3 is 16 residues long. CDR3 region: CASSWDRGKLNTEAFF. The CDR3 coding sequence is TGTGCCAGCAGCTGGGACAGGGGTAAACTGAACACTGAAGCTTTCTTT.

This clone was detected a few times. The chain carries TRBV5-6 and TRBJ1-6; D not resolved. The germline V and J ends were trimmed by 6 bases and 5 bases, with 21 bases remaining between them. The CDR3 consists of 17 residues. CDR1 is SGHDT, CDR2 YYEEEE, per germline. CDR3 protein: CASTPSGIGGNNSPLHF. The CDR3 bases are TGTGCCAGCACCCCCTCGGGTATTGGCGGGAATAATTCACCCCTCCACTTT.

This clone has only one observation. In DNA, the CDR3 is TGCAGTGCTAATGACAGGGCGCGGGGAATGAACACTGAAGCTTTCTTT. Its translation: CSANDRARGMNTEAFF. The chain combines TRBV20-1 with TRBJ1-1; 7 nucleotides line up with TRBD1. The length of the CDR3 is 16 residues. Germline lookup yields CDR1 DFQATT and CDR2 SNEGSKA (reference sequence). V lost 4 bases, J lost 0 bases, and 11 bases stayed unmatched.

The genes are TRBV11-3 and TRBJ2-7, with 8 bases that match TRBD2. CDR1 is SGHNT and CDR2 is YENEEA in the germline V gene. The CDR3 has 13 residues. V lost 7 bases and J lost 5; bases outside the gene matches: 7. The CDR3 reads CASKGLGMDEQYF. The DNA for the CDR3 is TGTGCCAGCAAGGGACTAGGGATGGACGAGCAGTACTTC.

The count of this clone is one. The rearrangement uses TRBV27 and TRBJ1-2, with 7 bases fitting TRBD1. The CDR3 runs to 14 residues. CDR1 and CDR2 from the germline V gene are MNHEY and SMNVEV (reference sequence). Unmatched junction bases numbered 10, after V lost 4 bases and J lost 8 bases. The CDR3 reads CASSWQGGFGGYTF. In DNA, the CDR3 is TGTGCCAGCAGTTGGCAGGGGGGTTTCGGGGGCTACACCTTC.

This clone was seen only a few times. The CDR3 DNA reads as TGTGCCAGCAGTTACTCGTCAGCGATCTCTGGAAACACCATATATTTT. Its protein is CASSYSSAISGNTIYF. The chain carries TRBV6-5 and TRBJ1-3; the D is unclear. V was clipped by 0 bases and J by 0 bases, with 9 bases between them. The CDR3 has 16 residues. Germline V gene sequence: CDR1 MNHEY, CDR2 SVGAGI.

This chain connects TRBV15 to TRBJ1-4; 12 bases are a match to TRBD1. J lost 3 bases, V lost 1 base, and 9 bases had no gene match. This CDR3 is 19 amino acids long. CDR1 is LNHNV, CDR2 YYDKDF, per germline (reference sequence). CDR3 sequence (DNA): TGTGCCACCAGCAGAGCATACCCGGGACAGGGGGCAGCTAATGAAAAACTGTTTTTT. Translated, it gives CATSRAYPGQGAANEKLFF.

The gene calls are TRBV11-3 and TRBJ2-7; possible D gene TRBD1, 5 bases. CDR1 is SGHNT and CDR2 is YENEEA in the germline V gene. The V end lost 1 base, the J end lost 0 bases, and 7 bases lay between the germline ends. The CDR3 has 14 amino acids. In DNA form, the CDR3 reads TGTGCCAGCAGCTTAGGGGGCAGCTCCTACGAGCAGTACTTC. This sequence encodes CASSLGGSSYEQYF.

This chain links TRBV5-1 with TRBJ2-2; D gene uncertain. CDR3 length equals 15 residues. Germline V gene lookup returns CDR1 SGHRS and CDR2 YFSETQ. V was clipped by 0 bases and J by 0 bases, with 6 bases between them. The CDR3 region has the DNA TGCGCCAGCAGCTTGGGGCAGTCGAACACCGGGGAGCTGTTTTTT. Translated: CASSLGQSNTGELFF.

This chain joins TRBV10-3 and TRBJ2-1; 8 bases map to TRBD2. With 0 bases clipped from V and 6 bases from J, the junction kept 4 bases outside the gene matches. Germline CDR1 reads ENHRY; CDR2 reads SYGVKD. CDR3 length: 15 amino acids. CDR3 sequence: CAISESGLVINEQFF. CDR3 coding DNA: TGTGCCATCAGTGAGTCGGGACTAGTGATCAATGAGCAGTTCTTC.

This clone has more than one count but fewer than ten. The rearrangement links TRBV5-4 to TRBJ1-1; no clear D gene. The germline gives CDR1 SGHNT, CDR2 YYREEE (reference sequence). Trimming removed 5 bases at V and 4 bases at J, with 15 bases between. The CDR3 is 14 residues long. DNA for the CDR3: TGTGCCAGCAGGCCCGTGAGCCTCCGCACTGAAGCTTTCTTT. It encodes CASRPVSLRTEAFF. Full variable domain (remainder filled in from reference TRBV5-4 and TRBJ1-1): ETGVTQSPTHLIKTRGQQVTLRCSSQSGHNTVSWYQQALGQGPQFIFQYYREEENGRGNFPPRFSGLQFPNYSSELNVNALELDDSALYLCASRPVSLRTEAFFGQGTRLTVV.

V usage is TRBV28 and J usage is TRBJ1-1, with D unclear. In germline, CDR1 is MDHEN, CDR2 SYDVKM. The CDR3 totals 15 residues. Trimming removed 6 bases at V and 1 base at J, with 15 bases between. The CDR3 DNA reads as TGTGCCAGCAGCCCTGCCGGGTTGGGGAACACTGAAGCTTTCTTT. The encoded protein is CASSPAGLGNTEAFF.

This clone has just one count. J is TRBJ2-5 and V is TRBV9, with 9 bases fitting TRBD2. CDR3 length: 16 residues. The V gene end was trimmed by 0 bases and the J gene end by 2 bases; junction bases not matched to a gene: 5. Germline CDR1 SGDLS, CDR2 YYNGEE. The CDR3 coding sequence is TGTGCCAGCAGCGTAGGTTTCAGCGGGGGGCAAGAGACCCAGTACTTC. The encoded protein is CASSVGFSGGQETQYF.

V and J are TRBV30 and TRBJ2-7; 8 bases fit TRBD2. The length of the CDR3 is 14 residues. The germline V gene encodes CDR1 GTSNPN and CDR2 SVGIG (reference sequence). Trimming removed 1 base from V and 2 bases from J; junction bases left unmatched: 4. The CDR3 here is CAWSAGGAAYEQYF. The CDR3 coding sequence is TGTGCCTGGAGTGCCGGGGGGGCTGCCTACGAGCAGTACTTC.

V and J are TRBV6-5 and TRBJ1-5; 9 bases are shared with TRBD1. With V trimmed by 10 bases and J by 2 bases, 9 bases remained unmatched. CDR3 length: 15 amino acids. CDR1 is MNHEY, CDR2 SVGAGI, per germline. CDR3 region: CATHSGQGGNQPQHF. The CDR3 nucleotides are TGTGCCACCCACTCGGGACAGGGTGGCAATCAGCCCCAGCATTTT.

CDR3 protein: CASSRDRASSGNTIYF. The CDR3 coding sequence is TGTGCCAGCAGCCGGGACAGGGCGAGCTCTGGAAACACCATATATTTT. The chain links TRBV6-2 or TRBV6-3 to TRBJ1-3, with 9 bases aligning to TRBD1. V lost 6 bases, J lost 0 bases, and 6 bases stayed unmatched. The CDR3 totals 16 residues. The germline V gene encodes CDR1 MNHEY and CDR2 SVGEGT.

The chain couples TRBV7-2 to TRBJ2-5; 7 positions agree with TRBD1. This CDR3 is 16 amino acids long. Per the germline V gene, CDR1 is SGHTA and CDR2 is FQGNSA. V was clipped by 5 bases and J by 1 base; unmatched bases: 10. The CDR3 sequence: CASSIRQGERQETQYF. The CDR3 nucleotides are TGTGCCAGCAGCATCAGACAGGGAGAGCGCCAAGAGACCCAGTACTTC.

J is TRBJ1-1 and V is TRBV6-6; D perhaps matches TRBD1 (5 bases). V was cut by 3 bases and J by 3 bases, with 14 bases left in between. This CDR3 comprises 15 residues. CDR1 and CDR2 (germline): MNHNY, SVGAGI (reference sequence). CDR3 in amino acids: CASSYRGRPDTEAFF. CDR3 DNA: TGTGCCAGCAGTTATAGGGGCAGGCCCGACACTGAAGCTTTCTTT.